The 23 T cell receptor beta chains given below trace back to one sample, sequenced in a study of cytomegalovirus exposure and HLA in healthy donors. Primers: 60 Vbeta forward and 13 Jbeta reverse. Repertoires were generated with immunoSEQ multiplex PCR, while TCRdb's copy carries only in-frame clones and drops some. Of some 190,000 clones in the sample, around 83% are singletons; the top ten hold about 1.8%. Sequenced material: PBMCs. The receptors come from a man in his forties in good health and CMV-seropositive.

In nucleotides, the CDR3 is TGTGCCAGTAGTATAACAGGGTCGGGTGGGCATCAGCCCCAGCATTTT. Translated: CASSITGSGGHQPQHF. The V and J genes are TRBV19 and TRBJ1-5; possible D gene TRBD1, 6 bases. V gave up 2 bases and J gave up 5 bases, with 16 bases separating them. Germline V gene sequence: CDR1 LNHDA, CDR2 SQIVND (reference sequence). CDR3 length equals 16 residues.

This sequence joins TRBV4-1 and TRBJ2-3, with 9 bases that match TRBD1. V lost 0 bases to trimming and J lost 3 bases; unmatched junction nucleotides: 10. The germline CDR1 and CDR2 sequences are MGHRA and YSYEKL. This CDR3 contains 18 residues. Here the CDR3 DNA reads TGCGCCAGCAGCCAAGATCGACCCGGGACAGGGTCGACAGATACGCAGTATTTT. Its translation: CASSQDRPGTGSTDTQYF.

This clone was detected only once. The J gene is TRBJ2-2, the V gene TRBV5-3; D perhaps matches TRBD1 (6 bases). TRBV5-3 counts as an open reading frame of uncertain function. V lost 0 bases, J lost 3 bases, and 12 bases lay in between. The CDR3 contains 16 residues. The CDR3 nucleotides read TGTGCCAGAAGCTTGGCCGTGGACAGTTACACCGGGGAGCTGTTTTTT. Encoded protein: CARSLAVDSYTGELFF.

This rearrangement joins TRBV10-1 to TRBJ2-7, with TRBD2 matching over 10 bases. The CDR3 runs 15 residues. CDR1 and CDR2 (germline): WNHNN, SYGVQD (reference sequence). V was clipped by 6 bases and J by 2 bases; unmatched bases: 7. The CDR3 spells CASRSGTSEPYEQYF. Here the CDR3 DNA reads TGCGCCAGCAGGTCCGGGACTAGCGAGCCCTACGAGCAGTACTTC.

The rearrangement uses TRBV9 and TRBJ2-1, with D unresolved. CDR3 size: 13 residues. Per the germline V gene, CDR1 is SGDLS and CDR2 is YYNGEE. Trimming took off 3 bases at V and 1 base at J, with 5 bases between the two ends. CDR3 region: CASSARSYNEQFF. The CDR3 bases are TGTGCCAGCAGCGCTCGGTCCTACAATGAGCAGTTCTTC.

This clone was counted between two and nine times. The chain employs TRBV28 and TRBJ2-1; perhaps TRBD1 as D (5 bases). V shed 5 bases and J shed 7 bases, with 15 bases lying between them. CDR1 is MDHEN and CDR2 is SYDVKM in the germline V gene. The CDR3 runs to 14 residues. The CDR3 DNA is TGTGCCAGCAGTCAGGTAGACAGCCGGAATGAGCAGTTCTTC. This sequence encodes CASSQVDSRNEQFF. Looking up the rest from reference TRBV28 and TRBJ2-1 gives the full variable domain: DVKVTQSSRYLVKRTGEKVFLECVQDMDHENMFWYRQDPGLGLRLIYFSYDVKMKEKGDIPEGYSVSREKKERFSLILESASTNQTSMYLCASSQVDSRNEQFFGPGTRLTVL.

The chain employs TRBV9 and TRBJ2-5; perhaps TRBD1 as D (6 bases). Trimming removed 4 bases from V and 5 bases from J, with 15 bases in between. The CDR3 runs to 14 residues. Per the germline V gene, CDR1 is SGDLS and CDR2 is YYNGEE. The DNA for the CDR3 is TGTGCCAGCAGCCTCAGTGGGGGCCGGGAGACCCAGTACTTC. Translation gives CASSLSGGRETQYF.

The chain couples TRBV6-5 to TRBJ2-1, with unresolved D. The CDR3 length is 16 residues. From germline, CDR1 is MNHEY and CDR2 SVGAGI. Trimming pared 0 bases from V and 5 bases from J, leaving 14 bases between. The CDR3 DNA reads as TGTGCCAGCAGTTACTCGAATGGTAGAATCCACAATGAGCAGTTCTTC. It codes for CASSYSNGRIHNEQFF.

This chain uses TRBV27 with TRBJ2-7; 7 bases agree with TRBD2. The V and J ends lost 2 bases and 5 bases, in that order; junction bases with no gene match: 9. The CDR3 is 15 residues long. The germline CDR1 and CDR2 sequences are MNHEY and SMNVEV (reference sequence). The CDR3 DNA is TGTGCCAGCAGTTTAAAGGGGAGGGGCGGGGACGAGCAGTACTTC. Translated: CASSLKGRGGDEQYF.

The chain recombines TRBV5-6 with TRBJ2-7; 8 nucleotides align to TRBD1. Germline V gene data show CDR1 as SGHDT and CDR2 as YYEEEE. CDR3 length: 14 amino acids. J lost 3 bases, V lost 4 bases, and 6 bases had no gene match. CDR3 nucleotide sequence: TGTGCCAGCAGCCCGGACAGGGAGGTCTACGAGCAGTACTTC. It codes for CASSPDREVYEQYF.

This chain joins TRBV7-9 and TRBJ2-1; TRBD2 agrees at 12 bases. The CDR3 consists of 17 residues. J was trimmed by 4 bases and V by 7 bases; bases with no gene match: 11. Germline CDR1 reads SEHNR; CDR2 reads FQNEAQ (reference sequence). CDR3 residues: CASTPRTSGKTYNEQFF. In DNA form, the CDR3 reads TGTGCCAGCACCCCTAGGACTAGCGGGAAAACTTACAATGAGCAGTTCTTC. Drawing the rest from reference TRBV7-9 and TRBJ2-1, the complete variable domain is DTGVSQNPRHKITKRGQNVTFRCDPISEHNRLYWYRQTLGQGPEFLTYFQNEAQLEKSRLLSDRFSAERPKGSFSTLEIQRTEQGDSAMYLCASTPRTSGKTYNEQFFGPGTRLTVL.

The rearrangement links TRBV11-2 to TRBJ2-5; D might be TRBD1 (6 bases). The J call may be incorrect, as the DNA end agrees better with TRBJ2-7. The CDR3 is 14 residues long. Germline lookup yields CDR1 SGHAT and CDR2 FQNNGV. This CDR3 reads CASSLPGVSYEQYF. The CDR3 DNA sequence: TGTGCCAGCAGCCTACCAGGGGTTTCCTACGAGCAGTACTTC.

The genes are TRBV2 and TRBJ2-1; TRBD2 agrees at 7 bases. CDR1 is SNHLY, CDR2 FYNNEI, per germline. CDR3 size: 12 residues. With 4 bases clipped from V and 14 bases from J, the junction kept 8 bases outside the gene matches. The CDR3 here is CASSVRAGMEFF. Written as DNA, the CDR3 is TGTGCCAGCAGTGTACGAGCGGGAATGGAGTTCTTC.

The rearrangement uses TRBV19 and TRBJ1-5, with a tentative D call TRBD1 (5 bases). The CDR3 has 14 residues. Trimming took 3 bases from V and 4 from J, leaving 10 bases between them. CDR1 and CDR2 (germline): LNHDA, SQIVND (reference sequence). The CDR3 bases are TGTGCCAGTAGTATCGGGGGGTTAAATCAGCCCCAGCATTTT. Protein: CASSIGGLNQPQHF.

The count of this clone is one. V usage is TRBV19 and J usage is TRBJ2-7, with 10 bases that match TRBD2. Germline values: CDR1 LNHDA, CDR2 SQIVND (reference sequence). The trim removed 4 bases at V and 2 bases at J, leaving 2 bases unmatched. The CDR3 has 14 residues. CDR3: CASSRLAGAYEQYF. CDR3 DNA: TGTGCCAGTAGTAGGCTAGCGGGGGCCTACGAGCAGTACTTC. The full variable domain, its missing parts supplied by reference TRBV19 and TRBJ2-7, is DGGITQSPKYLFRKEGQNVTLSCEQNLNHDAMYWYRQDPGQGLRLIYYSQIVNDFQKGDIAEGYSVSREKKESFPLTVTSAQKNPTAFYLCASSRLAGAYEQYFGPGTRLTVT.

V and J are TRBV29-1 and TRBJ2-3; perhaps TRBD2 as D (5 bases). This CDR3 is built from 14 residues. Looked up from germline, CDR1 is SQVTM and CDR2 is ANQGSEA. V was clipped by 6 bases and J by 1 base, with 14 bases between them. The chain's CDR3 is CSVRPLGGTDTQYF. CDR3 nucleotide sequence: TGCAGCGTCCGTCCCCTCGGGGGCACAGATACGCAGTATTTT.

In its sample, this clone was seen a few times. V and J are TRBV10-3 and TRBJ2-7, with TRBD1 identical over 7 bases. The CDR3 length is 15 residues. V dropped 3 bases and J dropped 3; count of bases not matched to a gene: 8. Germline V gene sequence: CDR1 ENHRY, CDR2 SYGVKD. CDR3 DNA: TGTGCCATCAGTGAAGGGGGACAGCAAAACTACGAGCAGTACTTC. Amino acids: CAISEGGQQNYEQYF.

The chain links TRBV7-2 to TRBJ1-2; D remains ambiguous. Trimming removed 0 bases from V and 5 bases from J, with 7 bases in between. This CDR3 spans 13 amino acids. The germline V gene encodes CDR1 SGHTA and CDR2 FQGNSA. The CDR3 spells CASSLAVTYGYTF. DNA of the CDR3: TGTGCCAGCAGCTTAGCGGTAACTTATGGCTACACCTTC. The full variable domain, in which reference TRBV7-2 and TRBJ1-2 provide the parts outside the CDR3, is GAGVSQSPSNKVTEKGKDVELRCDPISGHTALYWYRQSLGQGLEFLIYFQGNSAPDKSGLPSDRFSAERTGGSVSTLTIQRTQQEDSAVYLCASSLAVTYGYTFGSGTRLTVV.

The chain uses TRBV18 and TRBJ1-5; no clear D. Trimming pared 3 bases from V and 7 bases from J, leaving 10 bases between. This CDR3 contains 13 residues. Germline CDR1 reads KGHSH; CDR2 reads LQKENI. The chain's CDR3 is CASSPDGGQPQHF. CDR3 DNA: TGTGCCAGCTCACCCGACGGAGGGCAGCCCCAGCATTTT. The full variable domain, in which reference TRBV18 and TRBJ1-5 provide the parts outside the CDR3, is NAGVMQNPRHLVRRRGQEARLRCSPMKGHSHVYWYRQLPEEGLKFMVYLQKENIIDESGMPKERFSAEFPKEGPSILRIQQVVRGDSAAYFCASSPDGGQPQHFGDGTRLSIL.

This rearrangement joins TRBV18 to TRBJ2-7, with 10 bases fitting TRBD1. Looked up from germline, CDR1 is KGHSH and CDR2 is LQKENI. This CDR3 has 14 amino acids. Trimming took 4 bases from V and 3 from J; bases not matched to a gene: 3. This CDR3 reads CASSLTGGSYEQYF. CDR3 bases: TGTGCCAGCTCACTGACAGGGGGCAGCTACGAGCAGTACTTC.

This clone was counted between two and nine times. The chain joins TRBV6-6 to TRBJ2-5; TRBD2 agrees at 9 bases. Germline CDR1 MNHNY, CDR2 SVGAGI (reference sequence). Trimming removed 0 bases from V and 1 base from J; junction bases left unmatched: 0. This CDR3 contains 15 residues. The CDR3 loop reads CASSYSREGQETQYF. In DNA, the CDR3 is TGTGCCAGCAGTTACTCGCGGGAGGGCCAAGAGACCCAGTACTTC.

The chain combines TRBV5-4 with TRBJ2-5, with TRBD1 as a possible D gene (5 bases). The V and J ends lost 4 bases and 5 bases respectively, with 15 bases between them. CDR1 and CDR2 (germline): SGHNT, YYREEE (reference sequence). The CDR3 totals 14 residues. The CDR3 DNA sequence: TGTGCCAGCAGCCCATGGCGGACACAGGAGACCCAGTACTTC. Protein: CASSPWRTQETQYF.

The CDR3 bases are TGCGCCAGCAGCCAAGAGTATAGCGGGAGTGGTGATGAGCAGTTCTTC. It specifies CASSQEYSGSGDEQFF. This chain uses TRBV4-1 with TRBJ2-1; 9 nucleotides match TRBD2. The CDR3 has 16 amino acids. CDR1 MGHRA and CDR2 YSYEKL come from the germline V gene. J gave up 8 bases and V 0 bases, and 8 bases lay outside the gene matches.